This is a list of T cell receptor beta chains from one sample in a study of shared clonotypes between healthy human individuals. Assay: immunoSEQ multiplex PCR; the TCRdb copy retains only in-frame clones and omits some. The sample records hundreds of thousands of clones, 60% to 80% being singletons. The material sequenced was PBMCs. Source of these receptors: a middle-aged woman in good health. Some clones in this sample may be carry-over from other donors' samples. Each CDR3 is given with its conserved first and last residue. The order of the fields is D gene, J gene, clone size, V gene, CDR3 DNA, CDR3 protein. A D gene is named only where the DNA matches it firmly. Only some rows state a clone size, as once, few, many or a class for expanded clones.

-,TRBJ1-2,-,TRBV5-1,TGCGCCAGCAGCTTGGGTATCTCGGGTTCGGGGTCGGATGGCTACACCTTC,CASSLGISGSGSDGYTF
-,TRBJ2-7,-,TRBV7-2,TGTGCCAGCAGCTTACGATCGAGCTCCTACGAGCAGTACTTC,CASSLRSSSYEQYF
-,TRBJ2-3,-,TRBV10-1,TGCGCCAGCAGTGTTTTGGGCACAGATACGCAGTATTTT,CASSVLGTDTQYF
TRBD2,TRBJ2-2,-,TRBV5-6,TGTGCCAGCAGCTTGGTGTGGGGAGGGACCGGGGAGCTGTTTTTT,CASSLVWGGTGELFF
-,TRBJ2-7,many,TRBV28,TGTGCCAGCAGTACCCGCACAGGGATCCTCTACGAGCAGTACTTC,CASSTRTGILYEQYF
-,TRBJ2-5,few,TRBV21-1,TGTGCCAGCCCCCTACAGGGCATCCAGACCCAGTACTTC,CASPLQGIQTQYF
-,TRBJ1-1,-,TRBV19,TGTGCCAGTATCAGGGGACAACTAATGAACACTGAAGCTTTCTTT,CASIRGQLMNTEAFF
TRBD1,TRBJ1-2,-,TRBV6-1,TGTGCCAGCAGTGACCCCGGGACAGGGGTTGCTAACTATGGCTACACCTTC,CASSDPGTGVANYGYTF
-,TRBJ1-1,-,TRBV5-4,TGTGCCAGCAGCTTTTCGGATAACACTGAAGCTTTCTTT,CASSFSDNTEAFF
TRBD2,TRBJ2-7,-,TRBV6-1,TGTGCCAGCAATACGGGGGGAAAAGCCTACGAGCAGTACTTC,CASNTGGKAYEQYF
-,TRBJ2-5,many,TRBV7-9,TGTGCCAGCAGCTTAGTTGCCGGAGGAGCGGAGACCCAGTACTTC,CASSLVAGGAETQYF
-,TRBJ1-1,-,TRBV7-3,TGTGCCAGCAGCAATGCCGGGACACCTCGCCGGGGCACTGAAGCTTTCTTT,CASSNAGTPRRGTEAFF
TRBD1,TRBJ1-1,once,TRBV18,TGTGCCAGCTCCCCTTTCCGGGACAGGGGCGCCGACACTGAAGCTTTCTTT,CASSPFRDRGADTEAFF
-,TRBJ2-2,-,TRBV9,TGTGCCAGCAGCGGGACTCCGAACACCGGGGAGCTGTTTTTT,CASSGTPNTGELFF
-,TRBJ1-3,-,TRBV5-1,TGCGCCAGCAGCTTGGATTGGTTGAGCTCTGGAAACACCATATATTTT,CASSLDWLSSGNTIYF
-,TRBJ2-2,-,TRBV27,TGTGCCAGCAGTTTTCAGACAGGAAACACCGGGGAGCTGTTTTTT,CASSFQTGNTGELFF
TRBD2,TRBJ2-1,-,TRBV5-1,TGCGCCAGCAGCGAGGGAGGGTACAATGAGCAGTTCTTC,CASSEGGYNEQFF
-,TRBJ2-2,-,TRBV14,TGTGCCAGCAGCCAAGCGCTCGGAAAGGGTCCAGACACCGGGGAGCTGCTTTTT,CASSQALGKGPDTGELLF
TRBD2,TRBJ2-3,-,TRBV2,TGTGCCAGCAGTGATCCAGCGGGGGAAACCACAGATACGCAGTATTTT,CASSDPAGETTDTQYF
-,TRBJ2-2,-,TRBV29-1,TGCAGCGGACTAACAGGGTTCAACACCGGGGAGCTGTTTTTT,CSGLTGFNTGELFF
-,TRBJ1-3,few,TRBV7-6,TGTGCCAGCAGCTTAGGCCTTGCCAGGGGTGAGAGAAACACCATATATTTT,CASSLGLARGERNTIYF
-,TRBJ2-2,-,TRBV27,TGTGCCAGCAGTTTATCGGTTTACCCGGCAACCGGGGAGCTGTTTTTT,CASSLSVYPATGELFF
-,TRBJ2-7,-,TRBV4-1,TGCGCCAGCAGCCAACGGACTGCAGTCTACGAGCAGTACTTC,CASSQRTAVYEQYF
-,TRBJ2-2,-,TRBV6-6,TGTGCCAGCAGTGCCCTTAGCGGAAACACCGGGGAGCTGTTTTTT,CASSALSGNTGELFF
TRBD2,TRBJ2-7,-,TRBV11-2,TGTGCCAGCAGCTTAGGTAGCGGGAGGTTCTCCTACGAGCAGTACTTC,CASSLGSGRFSYEQYF
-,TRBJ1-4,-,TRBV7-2,TGTGCCAGCGGTTTCCGGTTGGGGGGTAATGAAAAACTGTTTTTT,CASGFRLGGNEKLFF
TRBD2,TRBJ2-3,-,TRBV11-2,TGTGCCAGCAGCGGATTAGCGGGAGCCAACGCAGATACGCAGTATTTT,CASSGLAGANADTQYF
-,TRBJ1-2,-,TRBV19,TGTGCCAGTAGTATAGGGGGCAGCACCTATGGCTACACCTTC,CASSIGGSTYGYTF
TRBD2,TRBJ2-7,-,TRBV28,TGTGCCAGCAGCCCTGGACGGGGGGAGGGGAGGTACGAGCAGTACTTC,CASSPGRGEGRYEQYF
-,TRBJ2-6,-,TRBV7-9,TGTGCCAGCAGCTTAGGGTGGGACAACTCTGGGGCCAACGTCCTGACTTTC,CASSLGWDNSGANVLTF
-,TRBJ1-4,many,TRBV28,TGTGCCAGCTCGGATCGGTTGGAAAAACTGTTTTTT,CASSDRLEKLFF
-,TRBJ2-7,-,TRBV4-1,TGCGCCAGCAGCCAAGGGATGTTAGCGCTATCCTACGAGCAGTACTTC,CASSQGMLALSYEQYF
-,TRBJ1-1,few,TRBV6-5,TGTGCCAGCAGTTACTCGGGCAGGGCGAGGACTGAAGCTTTCTTT,CASSYSGRARTEAFF
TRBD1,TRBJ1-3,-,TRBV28,TGTGCCAGCAGTCTCGGACAGGGAAGGGGAAACACCATATATTTT,CASSLGQGRGNTIYF
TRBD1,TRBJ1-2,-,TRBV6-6,TGTGCCAGCAGCACAGGGGGAGATCGAGGCTACACCTTC,CASSTGGDRGYTF
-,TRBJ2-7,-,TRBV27,TGTGCCAGCAGAAACAAGGGGGAGCTTCTCTACGAGCAGTACTTC,CASRNKGELLYEQYF
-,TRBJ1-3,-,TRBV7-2,TGTGCCAGCAGCTTAGGGGGGAATTCTGGAAACACCATATATTTT,CASSLGGNSGNTIYF
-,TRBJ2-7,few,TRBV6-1,TGTGCCAGCAAATCCGGGGTCACCTACGAGCAGTACTTC,CASKSGVTYEQYF
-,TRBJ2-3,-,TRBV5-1,TGCGCCAGCAGCCCCCTTCGCGGGCGGGTCACAGATACGCAGTATTTT,CASSPLRGRVTDTQYF
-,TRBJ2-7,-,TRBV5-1,TGCGCCAGCAGTCTAAGAACAGGCTACGAGCAGTACTTC,CASSLRTGYEQYF
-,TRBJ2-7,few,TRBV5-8,TGTGCCAGCAGCTTGTGGGGGATGGGCGAGCAGTACTTC,CASSLWGMGEQYF
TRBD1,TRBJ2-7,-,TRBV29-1,TGCAGCGCAGCCGGGACAGGGGTTCCCTACGAGCAGTACTTC,CSAAGTGVPYEQYF
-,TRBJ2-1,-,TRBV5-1,TGCGCCAGCAGGGCTGGGGATGATTACAATGAGCAGTTCTTC,CASRAGDDYNEQFF
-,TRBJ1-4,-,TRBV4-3,TGCGCCAGCAGCCAATCTGGACAGTTGAATGAAAAACTGTTTTTT,CASSQSGQLNEKLFF
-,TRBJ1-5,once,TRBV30,TGTGCCTGGAGCAGCGACACCCTTTATCAGCCCCAGCATTTT,CAWSSDTLYQPQHF
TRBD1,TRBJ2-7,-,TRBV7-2,TGTGCCAGCAGCTCCAACAGGGGGCTGGAGCAGTACTTC,CASSSNRGLEQYF